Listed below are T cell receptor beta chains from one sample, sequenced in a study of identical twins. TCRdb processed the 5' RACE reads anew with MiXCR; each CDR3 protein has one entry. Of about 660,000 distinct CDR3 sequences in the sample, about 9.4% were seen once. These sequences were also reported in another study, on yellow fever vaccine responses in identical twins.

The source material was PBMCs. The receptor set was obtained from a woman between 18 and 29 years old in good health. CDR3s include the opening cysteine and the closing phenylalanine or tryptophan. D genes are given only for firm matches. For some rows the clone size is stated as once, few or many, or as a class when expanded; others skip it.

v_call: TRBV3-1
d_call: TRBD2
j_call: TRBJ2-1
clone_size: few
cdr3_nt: TGTGCCAGCAGCCAACTAGCGGGATCGGGGCAGTTCTTC
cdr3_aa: CASSQLAGSGQFF

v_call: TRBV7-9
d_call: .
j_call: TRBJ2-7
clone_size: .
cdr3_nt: TGTGCCAGCAGCCTAGGGGGACGTCGGAGCTCCTACGAGCAGTACTTC
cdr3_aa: CASSLGGRRSSYEQYF

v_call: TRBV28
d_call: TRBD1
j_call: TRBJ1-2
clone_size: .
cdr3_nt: TGTGCCAGCAGCTCCCCCCGACAGGGGGCGGCTAACTATGGCTACACCTTC
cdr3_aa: CASSSPRQGAANYGYTF

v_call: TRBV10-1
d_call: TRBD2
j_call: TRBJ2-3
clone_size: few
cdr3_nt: TGCGCCAGCAGTGAGTCAAAGACTAGCGGGAGATCAGATACGCAGTATTTT
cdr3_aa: CASSESKTSGRSDTQYF

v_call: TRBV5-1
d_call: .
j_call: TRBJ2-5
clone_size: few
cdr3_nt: TGCGCCACCACCACGGGTCTAAAGGTGGTGGAGACCCAGTACTTC
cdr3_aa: CATTTGLKVVETQYF

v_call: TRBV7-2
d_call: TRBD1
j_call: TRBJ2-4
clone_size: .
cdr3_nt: TGTGCCAGCAGCTTAGAGACAGGGCGGAACATTCAGTACTTC
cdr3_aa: CASSLETGRNIQYF

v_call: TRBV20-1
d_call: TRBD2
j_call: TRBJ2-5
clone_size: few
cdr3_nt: TGCAGTGCTAGTAAGCGGGAGGGCCGAGAGACCCAGTACTTC
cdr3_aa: CSASKREGRETQYF

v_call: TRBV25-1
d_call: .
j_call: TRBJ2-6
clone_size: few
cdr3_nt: TGTGCCAGCAGTGATAGGGGAAAGGGTTTTGGGGCCAACGTCCTGACTTTC
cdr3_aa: CASSDRGKGFGANVLTF

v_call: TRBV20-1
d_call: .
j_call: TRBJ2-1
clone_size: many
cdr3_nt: TGCAGTGCTAACGGTTACAATGAGCAGTTCTTC
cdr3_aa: CSANGYNEQFF

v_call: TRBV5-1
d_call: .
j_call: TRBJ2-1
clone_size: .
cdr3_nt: TGCGCCAGCAGCTTGGCGGGGAGGGGGAACTACAATGAGCAGTTCTTC
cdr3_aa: CASSLAGRGNYNEQFF

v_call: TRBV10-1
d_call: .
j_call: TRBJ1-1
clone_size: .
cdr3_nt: TGCGCCAGCAGTAAAGGACTCGGGAACACTGAAGCTTTCTTT
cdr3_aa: CASSKGLGNTEAFF

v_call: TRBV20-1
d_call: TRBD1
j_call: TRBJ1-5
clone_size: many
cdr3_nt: TGCAGTGCTACCGGGACAGGAGAACAGCCCCAGCATTTT
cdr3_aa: CSATGTGEQPQHF

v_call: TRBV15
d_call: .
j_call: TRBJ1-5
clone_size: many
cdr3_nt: TGTGCCACCAGCAGAGGAGGTTATAGCAATCAGCCCCAGCATTTT
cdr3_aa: CATSRGGYSNQPQHF

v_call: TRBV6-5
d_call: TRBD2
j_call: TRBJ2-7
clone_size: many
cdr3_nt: TGTGCCAGCAGTTACGAGCGGGAGCGGTTTTACGAGCAGTACTTC
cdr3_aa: CASSYERERFYEQYF

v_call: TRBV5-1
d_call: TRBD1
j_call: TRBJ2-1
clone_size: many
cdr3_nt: TGCGCCAGCAGAACCGGGACAGGGGGCTCCAATGAGCAGTTCTTC
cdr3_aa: CASRTGTGGSNEQFF

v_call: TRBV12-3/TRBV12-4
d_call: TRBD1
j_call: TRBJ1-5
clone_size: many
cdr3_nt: TGTGCCAGCAGTCTGACAGGGGGGCAGCCCCAGCATTTT
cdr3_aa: CASSLTGGQPQHF

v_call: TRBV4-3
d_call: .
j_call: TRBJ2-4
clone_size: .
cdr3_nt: TGCGCCAGCAGCCAAGGGACAGCTGGTTGGAACATTCAGTACTTC
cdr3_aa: CASSQGTAGWNIQYF

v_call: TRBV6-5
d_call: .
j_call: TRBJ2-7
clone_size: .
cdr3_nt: TGTGCCAGCAGTTACTCAGCTACGGACTACGAGCAGTACTTC
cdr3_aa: CASSYSATDYEQYF

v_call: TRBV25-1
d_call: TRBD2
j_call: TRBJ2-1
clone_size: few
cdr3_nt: TGTGCCAGCAGTGGATCCGGGACTAGTAGACGTGGCTCCTACAATGAGCAGTTCTTC
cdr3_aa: CASSGSGTSRRGSYNEQFF

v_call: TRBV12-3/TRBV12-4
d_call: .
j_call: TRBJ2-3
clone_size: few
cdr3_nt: TGTGCCAGCAGAACTACTAGTTCAGATACGCAGTATTTT
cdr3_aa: CASRTTSSDTQYF

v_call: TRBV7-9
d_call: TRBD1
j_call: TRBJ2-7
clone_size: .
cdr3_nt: TGTGCCAGCAGCTTAGGTGTGGGACAGGACACCTACGAGCAGTACTTC
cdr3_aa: CASSLGVGQDTYEQYF

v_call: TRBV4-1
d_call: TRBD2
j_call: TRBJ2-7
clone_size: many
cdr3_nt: TGCGCCAGCAGCCAAGGGCGCGCGGGAGGGCCCAACTCCTACGAGCAGTACTTC
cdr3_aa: CASSQGRAGGPNSYEQYF

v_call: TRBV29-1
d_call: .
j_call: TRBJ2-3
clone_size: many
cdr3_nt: TGCAGCGTGGGACATCCTAGCACAGATACGCAGTATTTT
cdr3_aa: CSVGHPSTDTQYF

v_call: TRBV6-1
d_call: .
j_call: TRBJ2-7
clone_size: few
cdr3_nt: TGTGCCAGCAGTCCAGGGCCCGCCTACGAGCAGTACTTC
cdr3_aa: CASSPGPAYEQYF